What follows are 12 T cell receptor beta chains derived from one specimen sequenced in a study of blood T cells in healthy people across ages (dated by TCRdb to between 2014 and 2017). The protocol used for the library was 5' RACE. Sequencing used an Illumina HiSeq 2500. The second PCR ran for roughly 7 to 12 cycles and used a J-beta primer mix along with a sample-barcoded 5' primer. TCRdb redid the processing of the public reads, applying fastp at Q25 and MiXCR, and retained in-frame beta chains. Under each unique CDR3 protein, matching rows form one entry showing the most common genes and DNA. The sample table records roughly 830,000 distinct CDR3 sequences; roughly 60% of these occur just once. The ten largest clones add up to 25% to 35% of the sample. The sequenced sample consisted of blood. The source of these receptors is a young man in good health.

V usage is TRBV28 and J usage is TRBJ1-5, with D maybe TRBD1 (5 bases). Trimming took off 3 bases at V and 2 bases at J, with 14 bases between the two ends. There are 16 residues in the CDR3. The germline V gene has CDR1 MDHEN and CDR2 SYDVKM. The CDR3 region has the DNA TGTGCCAGCAGTTTCCAGATCTGGGGGGGCAATCAGCCCCAGCATTTT. Its translation: CASSFQIWGGNQPQHF.

Only a few counts were recorded for this clonotype. J is TRBJ2-1 and V is TRBV5-1, with D unresolved. Germline V gene sequence: CDR1 SGHRS, CDR2 YFSETQ. Trimming removed 3 bases at V and 0 bases at J, with 10 bases between. The CDR3 length is 15 residues. The CDR3 coding sequence is TGCGCCAGCAGCTCGACACCATACTCCTACAATGAGCAGTTCTTC. It yields the protein CASSSTPYSYNEQFF. The full variable domain, with the rest looked up from reference TRBV5-1 and TRBJ2-1, is KAGVTQTPRYLIKTRGQQVTLSCSPISGHRSVSWYQQTPGQGLQFLFEYFSETQRNKGNFPGRFSGRQFSNSRSEMNVSTLELGDSALYLCASSSTPYSYNEQFFGPGTRLTVL.

J is TRBJ2-7 and V is TRBV5-1; D uncertain. Germline V gene data show CDR1 as SGHRS and CDR2 as YFSETQ. The CDR3 totals 15 residues. Trimming shortened V by 4 bases and J by 3 bases, and 17 bases separated the two germline ends. CDR3 coding DNA: TGCGCCAGCAGCGCCTCGGGCCCTTGGGACTACGAGCAGTACTTC. Amino acid sequence: CASSASGPWDYEQYF.

This chain joins TRBV6-5 and TRBJ2-3; the D is unclear. Germline V gives CDR1 MNHEY, CDR2 SVGAGI. The CDR3 has 12 amino acids. Trimming cost V 8 bases and J 6 bases, with 12 bases left between them. The CDR3 sequence is CASRSLGDTQYF. CDR3 sequence (DNA): TGTGCCAGCCGTTCCCTTGGGGATACGCAGTATTTT.

This clonotype was found a few times. The chain carries TRBV3-1 and TRBJ2-5; possible D gene TRBD1, 6 bases. Between the trimmed V and J ends, which lost 3 bases and 5 bases, there was a span of 10 bases. Germline V CDR1 and CDR2: LGHDT, YNNKEL (reference sequence). This CDR3 has 13 residues. This chain's CDR3 is CASSQEQGETQYF. CDR3 nucleotides: TGTGCCAGCAGCCAGGAACAGGGTGAGACCCAGTACTTC.

The gene calls are TRBV7-3 and TRBJ2-7, with 7 bases lining up with TRBD2. The V gene's germline CDR1 is SGHTA and CDR2 FQGTGA. J gave up 7 bases and V 5 bases, and 5 bases lay outside the gene matches. The CDR3 totals 12 residues. The CDR3 loop is CASSDNGGEQYF. DNA of the CDR3: TGTGCCAGCAGCGATAACGGGGGGGAGCAGTACTTC.

The genes are TRBV7-3 and TRBJ2-3; 7 bases agree with TRBD1. V shed 4 bases and J 1 base; nucleotides not matched to a gene: 8. The CDR3 is 16 amino acids. CDR1 is SGHTA, CDR2 FQGTGA, per germline. The CDR3 sequence: CASSYTGEVGTDTQYF. Here the CDR3 DNA reads TGTGCCAGCAGCTACACAGGGGAAGTTGGCACAGATACGCAGTATTTT.

This clonotype was detected a few times. The gene calls are TRBV6-6 and TRBJ2-1; 10 positions agree with TRBD1. The CDR3 spans 14 residues. V lost 2 bases and J lost 7; bases outside the gene matches: 2. Per the germline V gene, CDR1 is MNHNY and CDR2 is SVGAGI (reference sequence). CDR3 DNA: TGTGCCAGCAGTTACGACAGGGGGCGAAATGAGCAGTTCTTC. Translating gives CASSYDRGRNEQFF.

The chain uses TRBV2 and TRBJ2-5; 9 bases are a match to TRBD2. The DNA end is more similar to TRBJ2-7, so the J call may be wrong. There are 15 residues in the CDR3. Germline V gives CDR1 SNHLY, CDR2 FYNNEI. The CDR3 DNA reads TGTGCCAGCAGGGCCGGGACTAGCAGTACCTACGAGCAGTACTTC. Translating gives CASRAGTSSTYEQYF.

This clonotype showed up just once. This chain uses TRBV6-5 with TRBJ2-7; D gene unclear. The germline gives CDR1 MNHEY, CDR2 SVGAGI. This CDR3 comprises 16 residues. The ends were cut back, 7 bases at V and 0 bases at J, with 19 bases in the middle. CDR3 in amino acids: CASTNSLGPSSYEQYF. The CDR3 DNA is TGTGCCAGCACCAACTCCCTTGGACCAAGCTCCTACGAGCAGTACTTC.

The V gene is TRBV7-9, the J gene TRBJ2-1; 10 nucleotides align to TRBD2. Germline values: CDR1 SEHNR, CDR2 FQNEAQ (reference sequence). V was clipped by 5 bases and J by 4 bases; unmatched bases: 5. The CDR3 runs 15 residues. CDR3 sequence reads: CASSDLAGVYNEQFF. In DNA, the CDR3 is TGTGCCAGCAGCGACCTAGCGGGGGTTTACAATGAGCAGTTCTTC.

This clonotype was seen a few times. The V call is TRBV29-1, the J call TRBJ2-7, with a weak D call TRBD1 (6 bases). Trimming left V 5 bases short and J 2 bases short, with 13 bases between. Germline CDR1 is SQVTM and CDR2 is ANQGSEA. This CDR3 spans 13 amino acids. The CDR3 DNA reads TGCAGCGTTATCCGGGACACGGCCTACGAGCAGTACTTC. Protein sequence: CSVIRDTAYEQYF.